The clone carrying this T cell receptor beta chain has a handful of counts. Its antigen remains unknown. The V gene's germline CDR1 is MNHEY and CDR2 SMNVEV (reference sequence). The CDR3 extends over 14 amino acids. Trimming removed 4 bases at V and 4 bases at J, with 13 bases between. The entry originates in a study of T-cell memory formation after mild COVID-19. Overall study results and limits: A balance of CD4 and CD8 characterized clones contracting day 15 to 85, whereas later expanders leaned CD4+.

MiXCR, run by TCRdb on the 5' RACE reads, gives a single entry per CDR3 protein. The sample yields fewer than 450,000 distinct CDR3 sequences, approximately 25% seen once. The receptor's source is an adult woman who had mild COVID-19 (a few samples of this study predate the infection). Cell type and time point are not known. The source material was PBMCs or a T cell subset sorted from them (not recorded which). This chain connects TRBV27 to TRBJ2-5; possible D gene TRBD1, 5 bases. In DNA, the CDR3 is TGTGCCAGCAGTTACAGGCGAAGTTTAGAGACCCAGTACTTC. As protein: CASSYRRSLETQYF.